The clone carrying this T cell receptor beta chain was picked up many times. What it recognizes is unknown. Nobody among the patients had been given any treatment before thyroid surgery. Original processing notes: CDR3 differences across clinicopathological groups were used to build a distant-metastasis classifier for papillary thyroid cancer. TCRdb re-called the PCR reads with MiXCR. TCRdb assigned the V and J calls; the authors' analysis was not used. Of more than 25,000 clones listed, about 20% are singletons. The sample originates from a study of metastatic and nonmetastatic thyroid tumors. The overall study: Patients with malignant and benign thyroid disease provided blood and tumor or nodule tissue, whose repertoires were compared. Whole-study results and caveats: Reported TCR beta diversity, measured in blood and tumor, was significantly higher for malignant thyroid tumors than for benign nodules.

V lost 6 bases and J lost 0, with 6 bases in between. Germline assignment: CDR1 MNHNS and CDR2 SASEGT. This CDR3 has 13 amino acids. The sequence derives from a male donor with papillary thyroid cancer or a benign thyroid nodule (not recorded which). Some clones in this sample may be carry-over from other donors' samples. The sequencing input was blood. J is TRBJ1-5 and V is TRBV6-1; no firm D call. The CDR3 sequence: CASREYSNQPQHF. CDR3 nucleotide sequence: TGTGCCAGCAGGGAATATAGCAATCAGCCCCAGCATTTT.